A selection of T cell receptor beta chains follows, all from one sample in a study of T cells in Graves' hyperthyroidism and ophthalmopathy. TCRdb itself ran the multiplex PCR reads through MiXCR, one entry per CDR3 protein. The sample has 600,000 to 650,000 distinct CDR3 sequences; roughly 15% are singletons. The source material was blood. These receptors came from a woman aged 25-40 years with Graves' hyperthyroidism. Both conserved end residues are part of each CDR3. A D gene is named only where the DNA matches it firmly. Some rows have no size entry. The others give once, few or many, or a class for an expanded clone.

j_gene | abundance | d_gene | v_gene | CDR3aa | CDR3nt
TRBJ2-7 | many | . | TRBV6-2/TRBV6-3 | CASSYSRGRDEQYF | TGTGCCAGCAGTTACTCGAGAGGTAGGGACGAGCAGTACTTC
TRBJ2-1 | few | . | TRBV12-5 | CASGFPLTFGGINEQFF | TGTGCTAGTGGTTTTCCCCTGACATTTGGGGGAATCAATGAGCAGTTCTTC
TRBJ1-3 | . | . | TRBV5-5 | CASSLSRSFRNTIYF | TGTGCCAGCAGCTTAAGCAGGTCCTTTCGAAACACCATATATTTT
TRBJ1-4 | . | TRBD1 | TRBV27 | CASSLSVTGAGKLFF | TGTGCCAGCAGTTTATCCGTTACAGGGGCGGGAAAACTGTTTTTT
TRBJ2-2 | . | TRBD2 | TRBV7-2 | CASSEGLASGELFF | TGTGCCAGCAGCGAGGGACTAGCGTCCGGGGAGCTGTTTTTT
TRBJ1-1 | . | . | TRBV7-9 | CASSLEWGNTEAFF | TGTGCCAGCAGCTTAGAGTGGGGGAACACTGAAGCTTTCTTT
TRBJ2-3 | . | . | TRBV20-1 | CSARARDSYTDTQYF | TGCAGTGCTAGAGCCAGGGACTCCTACACAGATACGCAGTATTTT
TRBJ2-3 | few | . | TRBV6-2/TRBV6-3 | CASRADLGTDTQYF | TGTGCCAGCAGGGCCGACCTAGGCACAGATACGCAGTATTTT
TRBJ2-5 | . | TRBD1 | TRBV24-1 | CATSESGTGREETQYF | TGTGCCACCAGTGAGTCCGGGACAGGGAGAGAAGAGACCCAGTACTTC
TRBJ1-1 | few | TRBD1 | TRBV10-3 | CAIKSGTGGTEAFF | TGTGCCATCAAATCCGGGACAGGGGGCACTGAAGCTTTCTTT
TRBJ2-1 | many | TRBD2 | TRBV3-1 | CASSSSGRVNEQFF | TGTGCCAGCAGCTCTAGCGGGAGAGTCAATGAGCAGTTCTTC
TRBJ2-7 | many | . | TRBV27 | CASSWATHFEQYF | TGTGCCAGCAGTTGGGCCACCCATTTCGAGCAGTACTTC
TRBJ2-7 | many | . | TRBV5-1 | CASSLGSEAYEQYF | TGCGCCAGCAGCTTGGGTAGCGAGGCCTACGAGCAGTACTTC
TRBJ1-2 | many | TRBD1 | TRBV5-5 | CASSVDRPSSGYTF | TGTGCCAGCAGCGTGGACAGGCCGAGTTCTGGCTACACCTTC
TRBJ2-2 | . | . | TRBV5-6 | CASSLGLLNGVNTGELFF | TGTGCCAGCAGCTTAGGTTTACTTAACGGGGTGAACACCGGGGAGCTGTTTTTT
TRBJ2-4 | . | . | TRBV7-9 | CASSLETDPKNIQYF | TGTGCCAGCAGCTTAGAGACAGATCCCAAAAACATTCAGTACTTC
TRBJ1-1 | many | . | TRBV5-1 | CASESGTMNTEAFF | TGCGCCAGCGAGTCGGGGACCATGAACACTGAAGCTTTCTTT
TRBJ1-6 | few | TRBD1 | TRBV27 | CASQGQPVSPLHF | TGTGCCAGCCAGGGACAGCCGGTTTCACCCCTCCACTTT
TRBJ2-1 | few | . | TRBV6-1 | CASSPGASPKLSINEQFF | TGTGCCAGCAGCCCAGGGGCCTCACCTAAATTAAGCATAAATGAGCAGTTCTTC
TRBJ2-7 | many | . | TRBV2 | CASSEVRQYTEQYF | TGTGCCAGCAGTGAGGTTCGACAATACACAGAGCAGTACTTC
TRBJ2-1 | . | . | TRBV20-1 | CSAANPGFMGNEQFF | TGCAGTGCTGCAAACCCGGGCTTTATGGGGAATGAGCAGTTCTTC
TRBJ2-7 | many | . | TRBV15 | CATSGGTDSYEQYF | TGTGCCACCAGCGGCGGGACCGATTCCTACGAGCAGTACTTC
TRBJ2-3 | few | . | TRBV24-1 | CATSEAKQSTDTQYF | TGTGCCACCAGTGAGGCCAAACAGAGCACAGATACGCAGTATTTT
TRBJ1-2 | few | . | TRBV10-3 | CAISESQGLNYGYTF | TGTGCCATCAGTGAGTCGCAGGGACTAAACTATGGCTACACCTTC
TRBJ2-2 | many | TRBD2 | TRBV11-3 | CASSPKRGRSDTGELFF | TGTGCCAGCAGTCCTAAGCGGGGGAGGTCGGACACCGGGGAGCTGTTTTTT
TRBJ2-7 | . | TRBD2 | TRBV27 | CASSWTSGSIEQYF | TGTGCCAGCAGTTGGACTAGCGGGAGTATCGAGCAGTACTTC
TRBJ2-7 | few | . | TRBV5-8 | CASSFGSRGAPYEQYF | TGTGCCAGCAGCTTTGGAAGTCGGGGCGCCCCCTACGAGCAGTACTTC
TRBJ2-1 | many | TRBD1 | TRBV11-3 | CASSPGTGSPNEQFF | TGTGCCAGCAGCCCAGGGACAGGGAGTCCCAATGAGCAGTTCTTC
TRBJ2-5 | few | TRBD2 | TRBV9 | CASSARTSGTQETQYF | TGTGCCAGCAGCGCGCGGACTAGCGGGACTCAAGAGACCCAGTACTTC
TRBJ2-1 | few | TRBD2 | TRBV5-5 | CASSLEASGRFYNEQFF | TGTGCCAGCAGCTTGGAGGCTAGCGGGAGGTTTTACAATGAGCAGTTCTTC
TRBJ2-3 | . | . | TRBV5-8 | CASSLVYRSSDTQYF | TGTGCCAGCAGCCTGGTTTATAGGAGTTCGGATACGCAGTATTTT
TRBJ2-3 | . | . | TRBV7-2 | CASTQHTKTSIGSDTQYF | TGTGCCAGCACCCAACACACGAAGACCTCCATAGGGTCAGATACGCAGTATTTT
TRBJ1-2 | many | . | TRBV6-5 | CASSYSSTAYGYTF | TGTGCCAGCAGTTACTCGAGTACGGCTTATGGCTACACCTTC
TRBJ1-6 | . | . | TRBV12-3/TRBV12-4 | CASSFSREGSPLHF | TGTGCCAGCAGTTTCTCCAGGGAAGGATCACCCCTCCACTTT